This TCR beta chain was retrieved from a study of tumor-infiltrating lymphocytes in primary liver carcinoma. This clonotype has just a few counts. What it binds is unknown. This CDR3 is built from 14 residues. Germline V gene sequence: CDR1 MNHNS, CDR2 SASEGT. V shed 3 bases, J shed 10 bases, and the junction held 6 bases outside the gene matches. A primer in the constant region served to generate TCR beta cDNA from 450 to 600 ng of total RNA. Amplification in three nested multiplex PCR rounds with slightly modified ARM-PCR gave rise to TCR beta libraries. The two initial PCR rounds, around 11 cycles each, used TRBV1-TRBV30 forward and C-beta reverse primers. TCRdb analysed the multiplex PCR reads with MiXCR anew, one entry per CDR3 protein. The sample has about 320,000 distinct CDR3 sequences, 65% seen once. Study-level results: When set against blood, tumors had a significantly higher top-250-clone fraction (p = 0.039).

Germline DNA was also extracted, with blood RNA taken from unsorted whole blood. The receptor comes from a middle-aged man with primary liver carcinoma and hepatitis B virus infection. The sequencing input was peripheral blood. J is TRBJ2-1 and V is TRBV6-1, with 10 positions matching TRBD2. DNA of the CDR3: TGTGCCAGCAGTGAGCGGCTAGCGGGAGCCGAGCAGTTCTTC. It translates to CASSERLAGAEQFF.